This TCR beta chain is from a study of blood T cells in healthy people across ages. Primed by a sample-barcoded 5' primer and a J-beta primer mix, a second PCR proceeded for 7 to 11 cycles. TCRdb re-called the 5' RACE reads through MiXCR, storing one row per CDR3 protein. The sample includes some 940,000 distinct CDR3 sequences, just under 30% of them seen just once. CDR3 length: 14 residues. Germline loops: CDR1 SGHTA, CDR2 FQGTGA. V was clipped by 5 bases and J by 10 bases, with 15 bases between them. This same sample was also part of a study on T cells of mothers and their children. Per that study: Sequencing revealed no T cell clones that were persistent and microchimeric.

The sample taken for sequencing was blood. This sequence joins TRBV7-3 and TRBJ1-6, with D possibly TRBD1 on 5 matching bases. The sequence derives from a woman in her forties in good health. CDR3 sequence reads: CASSPSGLGSPLHF. For the CDR3, the DNA is TGTGCCAGCAGCCCGTCGGGGCTGGGATCACCCCTCCACTTT.